The entry below gives a single T cell receptor beta chain sequence along with its context. These data originate in a study of neoadjuvant anti-PD-1 for oral cavity cancer. Study details: Patients mostly received three to four biweekly nivolumab doses at 3 mg/kg before surgery.

Data came from immunoSEQ multiplex PCR; TCRdb stores just in-frame clones and leaves some out. This sample yields roughly 15,000 clones, of which 35% to 40% are seen a single time; around two fifths belongs to the top ten. Documented time point: after neoadjuvant nivolumab, at surgical resection. Stage II-IVA oral cavity squamous cell carcinoma was new and untreated by systemic or radiation therapy. The germline V and J ends were trimmed by 5 bases and 0 bases, with 17 bases remaining between them. Germline V gives CDR1 SGHTA, CDR2 FQGNSA. The CDR3 runs 17 residues. The sequences come from tumor tissue, collected after nivolumab (anti-PD-1) treatment. The receptor was derived from a person aged 35 to 85 with oral cavity squamous cell carcinoma. The chain links TRBV7-2 to TRBJ1-3, with D perhaps TRBD1 (5 bases). The DNA for the CDR3 is TGTGCCAGCAGCGTAGGCACAGGCCGAAGCTCTGGAAACACCATATATTTT. It translates to CASSVGTGRSSGNTIYF. Full variable domain (rest looked up from reference TRBV7-2 and TRBJ1-3): GAGVSQSPSNKVTEKGKDVELRCDPISGHTALYWYRQSLGQGLEFLIYFQGNSAPDKSGLPSDRFSAERTGGSVSTLTIQRTQQEDSAVYLCASSVGTGRSSGNTIYFGEGSWLTVV.